This T cell receptor (beta chain) was documented in a study of a mutant IDH1 vaccine in newly diagnosed glioma (dated by TCRdb to the early 2020s). With regard to the full study: Of the 32 patients who were treated, about 62% were male and about 40% were female, and the mean age was roughly 40 years. Before enrollment, most patients had been given radiochemotherapy with temozolomide as standard therapy, while the rest had received either radiotherapy alone or temozolomide alone. Peripheral blood samples were drawn at six visits, namely V03 (baseline), V05, V07, V10, V12 and V13. Longitudinal TCRB deep sequencing was performed for approximately 24 treated patients wherever samples were available for exploratory analyses. The investigation overall reported the following: It was noted by the authors that analyses of patient blood samples could not be reproduced owing to sample limitations. Pseudoprogression appeared unrelated to alterations in the top peripheral T cell clonotypes detected by TCRB sequencing. Immune responses induced by the vaccine were seen in 90% to 95% of patients across multiple MHC alleles. Availability determined which PBMC samples were chosen for TCRB deep sequencing.

The V and J ends are trimmed by 4 bases and 2 bases, leaving 16 bases between them. The CDR3, cysteine through phenylalanine, is 15 amino acids long. The DNA shown is the 45-base CDR3, in frame from base 1. The CDR1 and CDR2 encoded by the germline V gene are SQVTM and ANQGSEA. As to this clone: No cognate antigen has been identified for it. Within one base of it there is no much larger clone, and no base qualities were kept.

The sample's time point label is to be understood as: baseline, week 1 (first vaccination visit). Per the publication, the treatment or condition label means: pre-vaccination baseline after standard-of-care therapy. All donors had newly diagnosed IDH1-mutant astrocytomas of WHO grade 3 or 4 that showed loss of nuclear ATRX. The samples were drawn from NOA16, a multicentre, single-arm, open-label phase I trial in Germany that tested a mutant IDH1 peptide vaccine in humans for the first time. Visit V03 blood draws served as the baseline sample for immunogenicity testing. The DNeasy Blood and Tissue Kit was used to extract genomic DNA from EDTA blood for TCRB sequencing. The library was obtained by the immunoSEQ multiplex PCR assay. Following the manufacturer's protocol, the hsTCRB Kit was used to amplify rearranged TCR beta chain sequences. TCRB libraries were sequenced on an Illumina MiSeq. Turning to the authors' computational methods: The proprietary platform of the kit vendor was used for demultiplexing, trimming and gene mapping. Sourced from immuneACCESS, this table was stored by TCRdb with only in-frame sequences that have V and J called. A share of the clones is absent; for the studies checked, an unresolved V gene accounts for under half, and the remainder has no known explanation. That table furnishes V, J and clone size, whereas the DNA furnished D and trimming. Here the sample has about 67,000 clones; 80% to 90% occur a single time. 4.6% of the sample goes to the ten largest clones.

The chain is assembled from TRBV29-1 and TRBJ2-3; the D gene is possibly TRBD2, with 5 bases matching. The sequence was obtained from a woman younger than 30 with glioma. Some clones in this sample may be carry-over from other donors' samples. The sample was peripheral blood mononuclear cells (PBMCs), taken from a glioma patient treated with radiotherapy, temozolomide or both. The sequenced DNA: TGCAGCGTTGGCCATTCTAGCTCCTACACAGATACGCAGTATTTT. It translates as CSVGHSSSYTDTQYF.